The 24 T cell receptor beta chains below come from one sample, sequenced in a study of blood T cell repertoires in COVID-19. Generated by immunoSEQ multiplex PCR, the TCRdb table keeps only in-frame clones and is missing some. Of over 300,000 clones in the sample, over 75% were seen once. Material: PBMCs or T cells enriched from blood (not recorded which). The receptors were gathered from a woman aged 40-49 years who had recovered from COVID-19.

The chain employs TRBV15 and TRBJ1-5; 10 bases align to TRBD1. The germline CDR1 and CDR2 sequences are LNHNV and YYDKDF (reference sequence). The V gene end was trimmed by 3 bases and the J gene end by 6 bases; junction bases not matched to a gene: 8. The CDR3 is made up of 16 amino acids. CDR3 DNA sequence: TGTGCCACCAGCAGTGAAGTTCGACAGGGGGCTCAGCCCCAGCATTTT. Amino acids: CATSSEVRQGAQPQHF.

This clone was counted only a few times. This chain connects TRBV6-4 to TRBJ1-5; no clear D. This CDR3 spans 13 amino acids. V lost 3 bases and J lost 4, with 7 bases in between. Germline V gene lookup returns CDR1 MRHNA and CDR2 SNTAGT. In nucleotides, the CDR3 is TGTGCCAGCAGTGAACAGATTAATCAGCCCCAGCATTTT. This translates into CASSEQINQPQHF.

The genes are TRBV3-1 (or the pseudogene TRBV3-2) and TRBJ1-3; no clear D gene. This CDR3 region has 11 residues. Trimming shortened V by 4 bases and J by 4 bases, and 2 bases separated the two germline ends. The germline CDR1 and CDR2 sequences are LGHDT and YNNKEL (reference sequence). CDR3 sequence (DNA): TGTGCCAGCAGCCCGGGAAACACCATATATTTT. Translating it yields CASSPGNTIYF.

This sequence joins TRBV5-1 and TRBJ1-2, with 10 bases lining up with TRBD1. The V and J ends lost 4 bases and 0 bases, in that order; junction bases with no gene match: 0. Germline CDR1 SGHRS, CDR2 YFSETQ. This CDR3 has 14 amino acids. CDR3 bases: TGCGCCAGCAGCGGACAGGGGGCTAACTATGGCTACACCTTC. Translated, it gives CASSGQGANYGYTF. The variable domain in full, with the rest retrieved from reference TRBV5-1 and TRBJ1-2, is KAGVTQTPRYLIKTRGQQVTLSCSPISGHRSVSWYQQTPGQGLQFLFEYFSETQRNKGNFPGRFSGRQFSNSRSEMNVSTLELGDSALYLCASSGQGANYGYTFGSGTRLTVV.

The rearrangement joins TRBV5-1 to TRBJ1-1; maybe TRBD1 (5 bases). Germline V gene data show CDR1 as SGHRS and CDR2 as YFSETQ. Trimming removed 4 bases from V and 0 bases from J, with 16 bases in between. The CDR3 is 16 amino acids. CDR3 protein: CASSPKSTDMNTEAFF. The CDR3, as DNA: TGCGCCAGCAGCCCGAAATCGACAGACATGAACACTGAAGCTTTCTTT. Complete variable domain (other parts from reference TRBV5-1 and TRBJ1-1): KAGVTQTPRYLIKTRGQQVTLSCSPISGHRSVSWYQQTPGQGLQFLFEYFSETQRNKGNFPGRFSGRQFSNSRSEMNVSTLELGDSALYLCASSPKSTDMNTEAFFGQGTRLTVV.

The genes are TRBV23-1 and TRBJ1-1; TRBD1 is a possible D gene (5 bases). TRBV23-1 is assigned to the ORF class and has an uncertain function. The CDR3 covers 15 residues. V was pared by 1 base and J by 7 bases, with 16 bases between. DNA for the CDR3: TGCGCCAGCAGTCAATGGAGGGGCCGATGGGGTGAAGCTTTCTTT. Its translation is CASSQWRGRWGEAFF.

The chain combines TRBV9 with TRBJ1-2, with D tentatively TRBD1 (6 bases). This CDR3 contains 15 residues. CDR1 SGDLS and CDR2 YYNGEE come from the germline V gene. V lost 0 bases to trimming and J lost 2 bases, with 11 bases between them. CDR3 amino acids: CASSVAGEPNYGYTF. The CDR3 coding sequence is TGTGCCAGCAGCGTAGCAGGGGAACCCAACTATGGCTACACCTTC. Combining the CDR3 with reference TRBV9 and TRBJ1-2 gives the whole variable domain DSGVTQTPKHLITATGQRVTLRCSPRSGDLSVYWYQQSLDQGLQFLIQYYNGEERAKGNILERFSAQQFPDLHSELNLSSLELGDSALYFCASSVAGEPNYGYTFGSGTRLTVV.

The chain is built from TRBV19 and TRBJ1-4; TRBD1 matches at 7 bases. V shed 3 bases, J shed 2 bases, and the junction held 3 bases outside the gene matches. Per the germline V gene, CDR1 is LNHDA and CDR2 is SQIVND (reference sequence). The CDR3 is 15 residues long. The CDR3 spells CASSIGRGTNEKLFF. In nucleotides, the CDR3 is TGTGCCAGTAGTATCGGCAGGGGGACTAATGAAAAACTGTTTTTT.

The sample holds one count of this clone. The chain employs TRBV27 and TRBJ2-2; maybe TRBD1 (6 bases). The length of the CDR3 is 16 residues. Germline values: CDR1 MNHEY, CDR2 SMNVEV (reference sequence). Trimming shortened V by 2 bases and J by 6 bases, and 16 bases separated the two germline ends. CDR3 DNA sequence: TGTGCCAGCAGTTTAAAGGTGGGGGCGGTGGCCGGGGAGCTGTTTTTT. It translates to CASSLKVGAVAGELFF.

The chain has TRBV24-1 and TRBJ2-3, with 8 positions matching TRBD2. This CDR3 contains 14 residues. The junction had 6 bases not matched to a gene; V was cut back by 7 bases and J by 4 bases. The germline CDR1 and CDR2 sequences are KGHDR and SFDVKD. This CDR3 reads CATSGRAWADTQYF. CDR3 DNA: TGTGCCACCAGCGGGAGGGCATGGGCAGATACGCAGTATTTT.

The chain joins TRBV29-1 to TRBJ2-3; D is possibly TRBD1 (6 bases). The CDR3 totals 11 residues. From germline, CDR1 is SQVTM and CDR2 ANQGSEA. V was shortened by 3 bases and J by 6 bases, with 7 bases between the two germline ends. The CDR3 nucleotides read TGCAGCGTTGACCAGGGGGATACGCAGTATTTT. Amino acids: CSVDQGDTQYF.

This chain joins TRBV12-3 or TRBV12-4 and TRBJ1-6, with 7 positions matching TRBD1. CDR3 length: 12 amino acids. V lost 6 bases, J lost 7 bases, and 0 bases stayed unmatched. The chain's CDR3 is CASRGQNSPLHF. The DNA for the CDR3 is TGTGCCAGCAGGGGACAGAATTCACCCCTCCACTTT.

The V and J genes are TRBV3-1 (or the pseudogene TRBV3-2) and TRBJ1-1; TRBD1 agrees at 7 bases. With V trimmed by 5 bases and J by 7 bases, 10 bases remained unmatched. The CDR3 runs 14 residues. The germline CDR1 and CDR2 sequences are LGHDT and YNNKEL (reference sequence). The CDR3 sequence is CASSSPPGTVEAFF. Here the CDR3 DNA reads TGTGCCAGCAGCAGCCCCCCCGGGACAGTTGAAGCTTTCTTT.

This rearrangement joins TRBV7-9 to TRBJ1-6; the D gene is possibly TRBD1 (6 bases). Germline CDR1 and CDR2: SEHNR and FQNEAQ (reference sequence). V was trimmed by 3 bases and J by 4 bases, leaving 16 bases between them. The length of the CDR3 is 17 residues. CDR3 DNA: TGTGCCAGCAGCTTTGGCCAGGGGAATCTGTATAATTCACCCCTCCACTTT. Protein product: CASSFGQGNLYNSPLHF.

The CDR3 nucleotides read TGTGCCAGCAGCCAAACAGGACAGGGCGATTCACCCCTCCACTTT. It specifies CASSQTGQGDSPLHF. The genes are TRBV7-6 and TRBJ1-6, with TRBD1 matching 8 bases. Trimming removed 5 bases from V and 8 bases from J; junction bases left unmatched: 8. The CDR3 has 15 residues. Germline-derived CDR1 and CDR2 are SGHVS and FNYEAQ.

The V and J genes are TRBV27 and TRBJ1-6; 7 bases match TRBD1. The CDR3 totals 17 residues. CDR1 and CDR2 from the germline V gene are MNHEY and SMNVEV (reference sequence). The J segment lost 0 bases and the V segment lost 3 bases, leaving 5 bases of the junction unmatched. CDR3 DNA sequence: TGTGCCAGCAGTTTTACAGGGGCGAGCTCCTATAATTCACCCCTCCACTTT. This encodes CASSFTGASSYNSPLHF.

The CDR3: CASSLDPRGDGNEQFF. CDR3 bases: TGTGCCAGCAGCTTAGATCCAAGGGGCGACGGAAATGAGCAGTTCTTC. The chain couples TRBV11-3 to TRBJ2-1; maybe TRBD1 (5 bases). Looked up from germline, CDR1 is SGHNT and CDR2 is YENEEA. The CDR3 sequence is 16 residues long. Trimming shortened V by 0 bases and J by 7 bases, and 16 bases separated the two germline ends.

The CDR3 DNA is TGCGCCAGCAGCCAAGTGGCGCCGGGACTAGCGGGAGGGCGCGGGGAGCTGTTTTTT. Its translation: CASSQVAPGLAGGRGELFF. The V gene is TRBV4-3, the J gene TRBJ2-2; 16 bases line up with TRBD2. CDR1 LGHNA and CDR2 YSLEER come from the germline V gene. Trimming at V came to 1 base and at J to 7 bases, leaving 9 bases not matched to a gene. The CDR3 consists of 19 residues.

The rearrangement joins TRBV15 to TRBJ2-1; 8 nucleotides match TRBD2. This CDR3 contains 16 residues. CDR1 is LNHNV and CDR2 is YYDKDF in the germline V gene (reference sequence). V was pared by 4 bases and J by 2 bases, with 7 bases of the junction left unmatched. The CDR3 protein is CATSKIGGATYNEQFF. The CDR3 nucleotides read TGTGCCACCAGCAAAATCGGGGGGGCGACCTACAATGAGCAGTTCTTC. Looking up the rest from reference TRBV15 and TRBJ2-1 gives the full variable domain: DAMVIQNPRYQVTQFGKPVTLSCSQTLNHNVMYWYQQKSSQAPKLLFHYYDKDFNNEADTPDNFQSRRPNTSFCFLDIRSPGLGDTAMYLCATSKIGGATYNEQFFGPGTRLTVL.

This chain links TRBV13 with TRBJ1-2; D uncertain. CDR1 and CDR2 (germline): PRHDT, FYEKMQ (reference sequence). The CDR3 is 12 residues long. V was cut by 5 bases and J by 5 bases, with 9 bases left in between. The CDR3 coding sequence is TGTGCCAGCAGCCCCCTGGAGTATGGCTACACCTTC. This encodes CASSPLEYGYTF.

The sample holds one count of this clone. The CDR3 nucleotides are TGTGCCAGCAGCCCCCTTTTCTGGGGGGAGCCCCAGCATTTT. Encoded protein: CASSPLFWGEPQHF. The rearrangement links TRBV7-6 to TRBJ1-5; tentatively, D is TRBD1 (5 bases). The CDR3 length is 14 residues. CDR1 and CDR2 from the germline V gene are SGHVS and FNYEAQ. Trimming stripped 5 bases from V and 8 bases from J, with 16 bases between. Variable domain in full (rest from reference TRBV7-6 and TRBJ1-5): GAGVSQSPRYKVTKRGQDVALRCDPISGHVSLYWYRQALGQGPEFLTYFNYEAQQDKSGLPNDRFSAERPEGSISTLTIQRTEQRDSAMYRCASSPLFWGEPQHFGDGTRLSIL.

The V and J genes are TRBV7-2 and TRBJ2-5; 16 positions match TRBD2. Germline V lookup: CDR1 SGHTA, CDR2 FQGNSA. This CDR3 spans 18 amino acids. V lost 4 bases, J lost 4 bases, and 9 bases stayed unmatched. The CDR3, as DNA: TGTGCCAGCAGCTCCCCCGGGACTAGCGGGGGGGCGGGAGAGACCCAGTACTTC. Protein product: CASSSPGTSGGAGETQYF.

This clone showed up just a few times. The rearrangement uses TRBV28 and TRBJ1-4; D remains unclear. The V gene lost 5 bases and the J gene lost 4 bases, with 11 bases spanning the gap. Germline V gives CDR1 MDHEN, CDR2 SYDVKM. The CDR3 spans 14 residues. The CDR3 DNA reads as TGTGCCAGCAGTCCGGGTCAACTTAATGAAAAACTGTTTTTT. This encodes CASSPGQLNEKLFF.

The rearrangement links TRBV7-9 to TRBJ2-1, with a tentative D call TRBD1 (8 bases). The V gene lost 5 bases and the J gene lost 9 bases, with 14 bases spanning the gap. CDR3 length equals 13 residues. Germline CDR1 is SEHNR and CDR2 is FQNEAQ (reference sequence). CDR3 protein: CASSRQGRVEQFF. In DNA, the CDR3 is TGTGCCAGCAGCCGACAGGGGAGGGTTGAGCAGTTCTTC.